This TCR beta chain was documented in a study of shared clonotypes between healthy human individuals. This CDR3 has 15 amino acids. CDR1 is SGHRS, CDR2 YFSETQ, per germline. J lost 4 bases, V lost 6 bases, and 9 bases had no gene match. The authors distributed each subset's genomic DNA evenly over several immunoSEQ plates. The repertoire was sequenced with immunoSEQ multiplex PCR; TCRdb's copy has only in-frame clones and lacks some. This table holds nearly 500,000 clones, 76% found once. The chain links TRBV5-1 to TRBJ2-3; 9 nucleotides align to TRBD1. The sequenced material came from PBMCs. This clonotype was sampled from a woman aged 40 to 50 in good health. Some clones in this sample may be carry-over from other donors' samples. CDR3 coding DNA: TGCGCCAGCAAGATGACAGGGGGTGGTGCAGATACGCAGTATTTT. This encodes CASKMTGGGADTQYF.